The 30 T cell receptor beta chains listed next were all sequenced from one sample in a study of blood T cell repertoires in COVID-19. Sequencing was performed with immunoSEQ multiplex PCR; in TCRdb, only in-frame clones are kept and a portion is missing. The table shows about 200,000 clones, with 81% occurring only once. What was sequenced was PBMCs or T cells enriched from blood (not recorded which). These TCRs come from a woman between 50 and 59 years old with acute COVID-19.

The chain has TRBV19 and TRBJ2-1; TRBD2 might be the D (6 bases). Trimming removed 6 bases from V and 1 base from J, with 16 bases in between. There are 16 residues in the CDR3. Per germline, CDR1 LNHDA and CDR2 SQIVND (reference sequence). The CDR3 spells CASRGDSRGSYNEQFF. CDR3 in DNA: TGTGCCAGTAGGGGGGACTCCCGGGGGTCCTACAATGAGCAGTTCTTC.

This clone occurred once. The chain combines TRBV10-3 with TRBJ2-7; TRBD1 matches 10 bases. The CDR3 has 14 amino acids. In germline, CDR1 is ENHRY, CDR2 SYGVKD. Trimming at V came to 10 bases and at J to 5 bases, leaving 11 bases not matched to a gene. In DNA, the CDR3 is TGTGCCAGTTGGGGTGGGGGACAGGGGAACGAGCAGTACTTC. Translated: CASWGGGQGNEQYF.

This clone was picked up many times. The chain recombines TRBV4-1 with TRBJ1-5; a weak D match, TRBD1 (6 bases). The CDR3 has 19 amino acids. The V end lost 1 base, the J end lost 1 base, and 20 bases lay between the germline ends. In germline, CDR1 is MGHRA, CDR2 YSYEKL. This CDR3 is CASSQGQVLIDISNQPQHF. CDR3 sequence (DNA): TGCGCCAGCAGCCAAGGACAGGTCTTAATTGATATAAGCAATCAGCCCCAGCATTTT.

The chain joins TRBV21-1 to TRBJ1-1. TRBV21-1 is flagged as a pseudogene. This CDR3 has 9 residues. The CDR3 protein is CASSYEAFF. The CDR3, as DNA: TGTGCCAGCAGCTATGAAGCTTTCTTT.

The chain is built from TRBV6-2 or TRBV6-3 and TRBJ2-7; the match to TRBD2 covers 9 bases. Germline CDR1 and CDR2: MNHEY and SVGEGT. The CDR3 is made up of 15 amino acids. The junction had 11 bases not matched to a gene; V was cut back by 5 bases and J by 6 bases. CDR3 region: CASSRSGGRGREQYF. The DNA for the CDR3 is TGTGCCAGCAGTAGGAGCGGGGGGCGAGGGCGCGAGCAGTACTTC.

The chain combines TRBV2 with TRBJ1-3; D is unresolved. Germline values: CDR1 SNHLY, CDR2 FYNNEI. The CDR3 loop spans 17 amino acids. V shed 6 bases and J shed 2 bases, with 20 bases lying between them. Written as DNA, the CDR3 is TGTGCCAGCAGCCCCGGCTACAGCTACTCTGCTGGAAACACCATATATTTT. This gives the protein CASSPGYSYSAGNTIYF.

V and J are TRBV9 and TRBJ1-5; 8 nucleotides agree with TRBD1. With V trimmed by 3 bases and J by 2 bases, 1 base remained unmatched. CDR1 is SGDLS and CDR2 is YYNGEE in the germline V gene. The CDR3 runs to 14 residues. The CDR3 loop reads CASSEGQGNQPQHF. Written as DNA, the CDR3 is TGTGCCAGCAGCGAGGGACAGGGCAATCAGCCCCAGCATTTT.

The gene calls are TRBV19 and TRBJ2-1; D remains ambiguous. Germline V gives CDR1 LNHDA, CDR2 SQIVND (reference sequence). V lost 5 bases and J lost 0, with 17 bases in between. This CDR3 is built from 17 residues. This CDR3 reads CASSARSNPSSYNEQFF. The CDR3 DNA follows: TGTGCCAGTAGTGCCCGGTCCAACCCGAGCTCCTACAATGAGCAGTTCTTC.

The V and J genes are TRBV2 and TRBJ1-1; no clear D. Germline CDR1 SNHLY, CDR2 FYNNEI. Between the trimmed V and J ends, which lost 6 bases and 5 bases, there was a span of 16 bases. This CDR3 has 14 amino acids. The CDR3: CASSRGEGRTEAFF. CDR3 in DNA: TGTGCCAGCAGCCGCGGAGAGGGAAGAACTGAAGCTTTCTTT.

The genes are TRBV10-3 and TRBJ2-2; the match to TRBD1 covers 7 bases. The CDR3 totals 12 residues. Germline V gene lookup returns CDR1 ENHRY and CDR2 SYGVKD. Unmatched junction bases numbered 6, after V lost 10 bases and J lost 7 bases. CDR3 residues: CATGAGGGELFF. As DNA, the CDR3 is TGTGCCACCGGTGCAGGGGGCGGGGAGCTGTTTTTT.

CDR3 coding DNA: TGTGCCAGTAGTATCGACACCGACTATGGCTACACCTTC. It translates to CASSIDTDYGYTF. V is TRBV19 and J is TRBJ1-2; no definite D call. Per germline, CDR1 LNHDA and CDR2 SQIVND (reference sequence). V dropped 3 bases and J dropped 3 bases, with 8 bases sitting between them. This CDR3 is 13 amino acids long.

The chain employs TRBV7-8 and TRBJ1-6, with D uncertain. There are 14 residues in the CDR3. Trimming left V 1 base short and J 8 bases short, with 9 bases between. Germline V gene sequence: CDR1 SGHVS, CDR2 FQNEAQ. The CDR3: CASSLVLDHSPLHF. The CDR3 DNA reads as TGTGCCAGCAGCTTAGTTTTAGATCATTCACCCCTCCACTTT.

This chain uses TRBV6-5 with TRBJ1-2, with D perhaps matching TRBD1 (5 bases). Germline values: CDR1 MNHEY, CDR2 SVGAGI. Trimming pared 4 bases from V and 11 bases from J, leaving 17 bases between. There are 13 residues in the CDR3. In nucleotides, the CDR3 is TGTGCCAGCAGTTCCCCGCGGGGGTGGGGATACACCTTC. This codes for CASSSPRGWGYTF.

Of note for this clone: This sample also contains other DNA sequences that code for the same CDR3. This chain links TRBV3-1 (or the pseudogene TRBV3-2) with TRBJ1-4; D is uncertain. Trimming took off 0 bases at V and 4 bases at J, with 3 bases between the two ends. The germline V gene has CDR1 LGHDT and CDR2 YNNKEL (reference sequence). CDR3 length equals 13 residues. CDR3 sequence: CASSQDLNEKLFF. In DNA, the CDR3 is TGTGCCAGCAGCCAAGACCTTAATGAAAAACTGTTTTTT.

The chain has TRBV21-1 and TRBJ1-2. TRBV21-1 is a pseudogene. The CDR3 is made up of 14 amino acids. The CDR3 here is CASSKKRGNYGYTF. The CDR3 bases are TGTGCCAGCAGCAAAAAGCGGGGAAACTATGGCTACACCTTC.

The J gene is TRBJ2-1, the V gene TRBV28; 8 bases map to TRBD2. The CDR3 consists of 15 residues. The germline CDR1 and CDR2 sequences are MDHEN and SYDVKM. Unmatched junction bases numbered 6, after V lost 8 bases and J lost 0 bases. The CDR3 DNA reads TGTGCCAGCGGCGGGGGGTTAAGCTCCTACAATGAGCAGTTCTTC. Translated, it gives CASGGGLSSYNEQFF. Full variable domain (outside the CDR3, taken from reference TRBV28 and TRBJ2-1): DVKVTQSSRYLVKRTGEKVFLECVQDMDHENMFWYRQDPGLGLRLIYFSYDVKMKEKGDIPEGYSVSREKKERFSLILESASTNQTSMYLCASGGGLSSYNEQFFGPGTRLTVL.

The chain couples TRBV29-1 to TRBJ2-7, with D tentatively TRBD1 (6 bases). The CDR3 has 13 residues. Trimming pared 5 bases from V and 0 bases from J, leaving 11 bases between. The germline V gene encodes CDR1 SQVTM and CDR2 ANQGSEA. This CDR3 is CSVWGQASYEQYF. The CDR3 DNA is TGCAGCGTTTGGGGGCAGGCCTCCTACGAGCAGTACTTC.

In regard to this clone: Other nucleotide sequences from this sample produce the same CDR3. V usage is TRBV18 and J usage is TRBJ2-7; possible D gene TRBD2, 6 bases. Germline V gene lookup returns CDR1 KGHSH and CDR2 LQKENI. This CDR3 region has 13 residues. V gave up 3 bases and J gave up 4 bases, with 10 bases separating them. CDR3: CASSPGLTYEQYF. Written as DNA, the CDR3 is TGTGCCAGCTCACCGGGACTGACTTACGAGCAGTACTTC.

The V call is TRBV5-3, the J call TRBJ2-6; the D is unclear. TRBV5-3 counts as an open reading frame of uncertain function. The CDR3 sequence is 17 residues long. V was pared by 1 base and J by 0 bases, with 11 bases between. In nucleotides, the CDR3 is TGTGCCAGAAGCTTGAAAATTAGAGTCTCTGGGGCCAACGTCCTGACTTTC. It translates to CARSLKIRVSGANVLTF.

The chain combines TRBV25-1 with TRBJ2-2, with 11 positions matching TRBD2. The CDR3 consists of 18 residues. The germline V gene has CDR1 MGHDK and CDR2 SYGVNS. The J segment lost 1 base and the V segment lost 6 bases, leaving 10 bases of the junction unmatched. The DNA of the CDR3 is TGTGCCAGCAGCGCCCACCACGGGACTAGCGGGAACACCGGGGAGCTGTTTTTT. The encoded protein is CASSAHHGTSGNTGELFF.

The chain recombines TRBV30 with TRBJ1-6; unclear D gene. Germline CDR1 and CDR2: GTSNPN and SVGIG (reference sequence). There are 15 residues in the CDR3. Written as DNA, the CDR3 is TGTGCTTTTGGCCCCTGGAGCTCCTATAATTCACCCCTCCACTTT. Translated: CAFGPWSSYNSPLHF.

Note on this clone: A junction boundary mismatches the germline segment, possibly from a read error. The chain has TRBV5-1 and TRBJ2-6; perhaps TRBD2 as D (6 bases). This CDR3 region has 13 residues. The germline V gene has CDR1 SGHRS and CDR2 YFSETQ. The chain's CDR3 is CASSSTGVNVLTF. CDR3 DNA: TGCGCCAGCAGCTCGACGGGGGTCAACGTCCTGACTTTC.

The chain carries TRBV19 and TRBJ1-1, with D hard to call. The V gene's germline CDR1 is LNHDA and CDR2 SQIVND (reference sequence). The ends were cut back, 3 bases at V and 1 base at J, with 6 bases in the middle. The length of the CDR3 is 13 residues. In DNA form, the CDR3 reads TGTGCCAGTAGTATTAGACAGAACACTGAAGCTTTCTTT. Translated, it gives CASSIRQNTEAFF.

The V gene is TRBV28, the J gene TRBJ1-2, with a tentative D call TRBD1 (5 bases). Germline CDR1 is MDHEN and CDR2 is SYDVKM. The CDR3 consists of 13 residues. The ends were cut back, 2 bases at V and 6 bases at J, with 10 bases in the middle. The CDR3 is CASSLKGVHGYTF. CDR3 bases: TGTGCCAGCAGTTTAAAAGGGGTTCATGGCTACACCTTC.

J is TRBJ2-3 and V is TRBV11-2, with D possibly TRBD2 on 6 matching bases. Germline V gene data show CDR1 as SGHAT and CDR2 as FQNNGV. Trimming removed 5 bases at V and 1 base at J, with 16 bases between. The CDR3 has 16 amino acids. CDR3: CASSAGGLMGTDTQYF. Written as DNA, the CDR3 is TGTGCCAGCAGCGCAGGAGGGCTTATGGGCACAGATACGCAGTATTTT.

The chain carries TRBV7-9 and TRBJ2-2; 9 bases match TRBD1. From germline, CDR1 is SEHNR and CDR2 FQNEAQ (reference sequence). Trimming cost V 4 bases and J 1 base; bases outside gene matches: 7. The CDR3 has 17 residues. The CDR3 DNA reads TGTGCCAGCAGCTCCCTTAAGGGACAGGGGAACACCGGGGAGCTGTTTTTT. Its protein product is CASSSLKGQGNTGELFF. Using reference TRBV7-9 and TRBJ2-2 for the parts outside the CDR3, the full variable domain is DTGVSQNPRHKITKRGQNVTFRCDPISEHNRLYWYRQTLGQGPEFLTYFQNEAQLEKSRLLSDRFSAERPKGSFSTLEIQRTEQGDSAMYLCASSSLKGQGNTGELFFGEGSRLTVL.

Turning to this clone: A much more abundant neighbour one base away suggests this may be a read error. CDR3 nucleotides: TGTGCCAGCAGCCGTGACAGGAACACTGAAGCTTTCTTT. Protein product: CASSRDRNTEAFF. This chain uses TRBV11-2 with TRBJ1-1; tentative D call: TRBD1 (5 bases). CDR1 SGHAT and CDR2 FQNNGV come from the germline V gene. V was shortened by 5 bases and J by 1 base, with 8 bases between the two germline ends. The CDR3 spans 13 residues.

The gene calls are TRBV27 and TRBJ1-1; D unresolved. Germline V CDR1 and CDR2: MNHEY, SMNVEV (reference sequence). This CDR3 is 15 amino acids long. V shed 4 bases and J shed 2 bases, with 14 bases lying between them. CDR3 bases: TGTGCCAGCAGTTCGGGATCTGGGTACAACACTGAAGCTTTCTTT. Translated: CASSSGSGYNTEAFF.

V is TRBV28 and J is TRBJ1-1; D is unclear. CDR1 is MDHEN, CDR2 SYDVKM, per germline. This CDR3 has 12 residues. Trimming took off 7 bases at V and 5 bases at J, with 11 bases between the two ends. In DNA, the CDR3 is TGTGCCAGCAATGAGAGGCTGACTGAAGCTTTCTTT. This codes for CASNERLTEAFF.

The gene calls are TRBV5-5 and TRBJ2-1, with a possible D match to TRBD1 (7 bases). Looked up from germline, CDR1 is SGHKS and CDR2 is YYEKEE (reference sequence). With 3 bases removed from V and 4 bases from J, the gap between germline ends came to 20 bases. This CDR3 comprises 17 residues. The CDR3 loop reads CASSSEIIQGRYNEQFF. In DNA, the CDR3 is TGTGCCAGCAGCTCGGAGATTATACAGGGGAGGTACAATGAGCAGTTCTTC. The full variable domain, its missing parts supplied by reference TRBV5-5 and TRBJ2-1, is DAGVTQSPTHLIKTRGQQVTLRCSPISGHKSVSWYQQVLGQGPQFIFQYYEKEERGRGNFPDRFSARQFPNYSSELNVNALLLGDSALYLCASSSEIIQGRYNEQFFGPGTRLTVL.